These 32 T cell receptor beta chains were all obtained from the same sample, sequenced in a study of blood T cell repertoires in COVID-19. Produced via immunoSEQ multiplex PCR; TCRdb's table is partial and in-frame only. Among 200,000 to 250,000 clones, 75% to 90% were seen once, and the ten largest hold roughly 6%. The material sequenced was peripheral blood. All receptors come from a man between 60 and 70 years old who had recovered from COVID-19.

The gene calls are TRBV7-8 and TRBJ2-5; 11 bases are shared with TRBD2. Germline CDR1 reads SGHVS; CDR2 reads FQNEAQ. The CDR3 consists of 15 residues. Trimming cost V 3 bases and J 5 bases; bases outside gene matches: 5. CDR3 loop: CASSLLAGGGETQYF. In DNA form, the CDR3 reads TGTGCCAGCAGCTTGTTAGCGGGAGGGGGCGAGACCCAGTACTTC.

The genes are TRBV7-2 and TRBJ2-3; possible D gene TRBD2, 6 bases. The CDR3 contains 15 residues. Trimming pared 5 bases from V and 6 bases from J, leaving 18 bases between. CDR1 is SGHTA and CDR2 is FQGNSA in the germline V gene. Here the CDR3 DNA reads TGTGCCAGCAGCCCCTGGGACTCCAGAGGGGATACGCAGTATTTT. This sequence encodes CASSPWDSRGDTQYF.

The CDR3 protein is CASSPRGQGASEAFF. CDR3 nucleotides: TGTGCCAGCAGCCCTCGGGGACAGGGGGCCTCTGAAGCTTTCTTT. The chain has TRBV21-1 and TRBJ1-1; the DNA was not used to check the table's D call, TRBD1. TRBV21-1 counts as a pseudogene. This CDR3 spans 15 amino acids.

CDR3 sequence (DNA): TGCGCCAGCAGCTCCCCCCCAGGGACTAGCGGGAGCGGTGAGCAGTACTTC. Translated, it gives CASSSPPGTSGSGEQYF. This rearrangement joins TRBV5-1 to TRBJ2-7; TRBD2 agrees at 14 bases. The trim removed 3 bases at V and 7 bases at J, leaving 12 bases unmatched. CDR3 size: 17 residues. Germline lookup yields CDR1 SGHRS and CDR2 YFSETQ.

V usage is TRBV12-1 and J usage is TRBJ2-7; the tabulated D call, TRBD1, remains unverified against the DNA. TRBV12-1 is annotated as a pseudogene. The CDR3 is made up of 15 amino acids. In DNA, the CDR3 is TGTGCCAGCAGCTTTGCGCGCCACAGTCCCTACGAGCAGTACTTC. It codes for CASSFARHSPYEQYF.

V gene TRBV7-9 combines with J gene TRBJ2-7, with 8 bases that match TRBD1. The trim removed 2 bases at V and 6 bases at J, leaving 9 bases unmatched. There are 15 residues in the CDR3. Germline V gives CDR1 SEHNR, CDR2 FQNEAQ (reference sequence). The CDR3 protein is CASSLQGALLFEQYF. CDR3 DNA sequence: TGTGCCAGCAGCTTACAGGGGGCTCTTTTATTCGAGCAGTACTTC.

Comments on this clone: This specimen includes other DNA sequences encoding the same CDR3. V and J are TRBV7-9 and TRBJ1-4, with 9 bases identical to TRBD1. After removal of 3 bases from V and 2 bases from J, the junction contained 1 base not matched to a gene. CDR3 size: 15 residues. The germline gives CDR1 SEHNR, CDR2 FQNEAQ (reference sequence). CDR3 sequence: CASSLGQGTNEKLFF. CDR3 in DNA: TGTGCCAGCAGCTTGGGACAGGGCACTAATGAAAAACTGTTTTTT.

This sequence joins TRBV5-1 and TRBJ2-3; D may be TRBD1 (6 bases). Germline V gene sequence: CDR1 SGHRS, CDR2 YFSETQ. The CDR3 consists of 14 residues. V dropped 2 bases and J dropped 0 bases, with 7 bases sitting between them. The CDR3 sequence is CASSFQGSTDTQYF. The CDR3 DNA reads TGCGCCAGCAGCTTTCAGGGGAGCACAGATACGCAGTATTTT.

The V call is TRBV28, the J call TRBJ2-3, with TRBD2 identical over 7 bases. The CDR3 sequence is 13 residues long. The germline gives CDR1 MDHEN, CDR2 SYDVKM. J gave up 4 bases and V 10 bases, and 8 bases lay outside the gene matches. CDR3 amino acids: CATLQAGADTQYF. CDR3 in DNA: TGTGCCACCCTGCAGGCGGGAGCAGATACGCAGTATTTT. The full variable domain, its missing parts supplied by reference TRBV28 and TRBJ2-3, is DVKVTQSSRYLVKRTGEKVFLECVQDMDHENMFWYRQDPGLGLRLIYFSYDVKMKEKGDIPEGYSVSREKKERFSLILESASTNQTSMYLCATLQAGADTQYFGPGTRLTVL.

V gene TRBV7-3 combines with J gene TRBJ2-1, with D perhaps TRBD2 (6 bases). The CDR3 runs to 13 residues. V was trimmed by 2 bases and J by 6 bases, leaving 8 bases between them. Germline V gene lookup returns CDR1 SGHTA and CDR2 FQGTGA. CDR3 region: CASSLGGSNEQFF. The CDR3 DNA follows: TGTGCCAGCAGCTTAGGGGGGAGCAATGAGCAGTTCTTC. The variable domain in full, with the rest retrieved from reference TRBV7-3 and TRBJ2-1, is GAGVSQTPSNKVTEKGKYVELRCDPISGHTALYWYRQSLGQGPEFLIYFQGTGAADDSGLPNDRFFAVRPEGSVSTLKIQRTERGDSAVYLCASSLGGSNEQFFGPGTRLTVL.

The chain is built from TRBV5-1 and TRBJ2-3; D is possibly TRBD2 (6 bases). Germline lookup yields CDR1 SGHRS and CDR2 YFSETQ. V lost 2 bases and J lost 0, with 13 bases in between. The CDR3 covers 16 residues. CDR3 in amino acids: CASSFGTHASTDTQYF. The DNA for the CDR3 is TGCGCCAGCAGCTTCGGGACTCATGCTAGCACAGATACGCAGTATTTT. The whole variable domain, remainder taken from reference TRBV5-1 and TRBJ2-3, is KAGVTQTPRYLIKTRGQQVTLSCSPISGHRSVSWYQQTPGQGLQFLFEYFSETQRNKGNFPGRFSGRQFSNSRSEMNVSTLELGDSALYLCASSFGTHASTDTQYFGPGTRLTVL.

This clone rates as medium-sized. This chain joins TRBV4-2 and TRBJ2-1; 7 bases align to TRBD1. Germline CDR1 and CDR2: LGHNA and YNFKEQ. J gave up 8 bases and V 1 base, and 5 bases lay outside the gene matches. The CDR3 is 14 residues long. CDR3 residues: CASSQGQGRYEQFF. CDR3 in DNA: TGTGCCAGCAGCCAAGGACAGGGTCGGTATGAGCAGTTCTTC.

The genes are TRBV20-1 and TRBJ2-7; 7 nucleotides line up with TRBD2. V was clipped by 3 bases and J by 3 bases; unmatched bases: 8. There are 14 residues in the CDR3. Germline loops: CDR1 DFQATT, CDR2 SNEGSKA (reference sequence). CDR3 coding DNA: TGCAGTGCTAGTTCCGGGACTATCGTCTACGAGCAGTACTTC. It encodes CSASSGTIVYEQYF.

The chain has TRBV6-5 and TRBJ1-2; the D is unclear. The V end lost 3 bases, the J end lost 0 bases, and 11 bases lay between the germline ends. The germline gives CDR1 MNHEY, CDR2 SVGAGI. CDR3 size: 15 residues. The CDR3 spells CASSYFTDPNYGYTF. The CDR3 coding sequence is TGTGCCAGCAGTTATTTCACAGATCCTAACTATGGCTACACCTTC.

The V call is TRBV11-2, the J call TRBJ1-2, with D unclear. The CDR3 is 13 amino acids. Germline values: CDR1 SGHAT, CDR2 FQNNGV. V lost 1 base, J lost 5 bases, and 8 bases lay in between. CDR3: CASSLGATYGYTF. CDR3 sequence (DNA): TGTGCCAGCAGCTTAGGGGCAACATATGGCTACACCTTC.

The CDR3 DNA reads as TGTGCCAGCAGTTTATCGTCGGATACGCAGTATTTT. It codes for CASSLSSDTQYF. V and J are TRBV12-3 or TRBV12-4 and TRBJ2-3; D is unclear. The CDR3 contains 12 residues. V was cut by 2 bases and J by 6 bases, with 6 bases left in between.

CDR3 protein: CASGMAVAVRGSNQPQHF. In DNA form, the CDR3 reads TGTGCTAGTGGTATGGCGGTTGCGGTACGGGGAAGCAATCAGCCCCAGCATTTT. The chain recombines TRBV12-5 with TRBJ1-5; D is unresolved. Germline V gene data show CDR1 as LGHNT and CDR2 as FRNRAP. Trimming pared 5 bases from V and 1 base from J, leaving 21 bases between. The CDR3 loop spans 18 amino acids. Using reference TRBV12-5 and TRBJ1-5 for the parts outside the CDR3, the full variable domain is DARVTQTPRHKVTEMGQEVTMRCQPILGHNTVFWYRQTMMQGLELLAYFRNRAPLDDSGMPKDRFSAEMPDATLATLKIQPSEPRDSAVYFCASGMAVAVRGSNQPQHFGDGTRLSIL.

A word on this clone: Relative to the germline gene, one junction end is altered; a read error may explain this. This chain uses TRBV7-7 with TRBJ2-1; TRBD2 aligns across 11 bases. Germline V gene sequence: CDR1 SSHAT, CDR2 FNYEAQ (reference sequence). The CDR3 sequence is 15 residues long. CDR3 coding DNA: TGTGCTAGCAGCTTACTAGCGGGAGTTGGCAATGAGCAGTTCTTC. Its protein is CASSLLAGVGNEQFF.

The V and J genes are TRBV19 and TRBJ1-5; D is ambiguous. The CDR3 consists of 14 residues. Germline V gene data show CDR1 as LNHDA and CDR2 as SQIVND (reference sequence). Trimming stripped 2 bases from V and 7 bases from J, with 12 bases between. The CDR3 protein is CASSILSRGQPQHF. CDR3 nucleotides: TGTGCCAGTAGTATACTCAGCCGGGGACAGCCCCAGCATTTT.

The chain links TRBV1 to TRBJ2-7; no DNA check was done on the table's D call, TRBD2. TRBV1 is marked as a pseudogene. This CDR3 comprises 15 residues. DNA of the CDR3: TGCACCAGCAGCCAAGGAGGGCGGTCCTCCTACGAGCAGTACTTC. Its protein product is CTSSQGGRSSYEQYF.

This clone has a single count. This chain uses TRBV28 with TRBJ1-1; tentatively, D is TRBD1 (6 bases). The CDR3 consists of 15 residues. V lost 5 bases and J 5 bases, leaving 18 bases between the germline ends. Germline V gives CDR1 MDHEN, CDR2 SYDVKM. The CDR3 bases are TGTGCCAGCAGTCCGAACGGCAGGGGAGGGACTGAAGCTTTCTTT. This encodes CASSPNGRGGTEAFF.

The chain links TRBV7-2 to TRBJ2-2, with TRBD2 identical over 10 bases. V lost 2 bases and J lost 4; bases outside the gene matches: 7. The length of the CDR3 is 17 residues. Germline V gene lookup returns CDR1 SGHTA and CDR2 FQGNSA. The CDR3 region has the DNA TGTGCCAGCAGCTTATTCCAGCTAGCGGGGGCCACCGGGGAGCTGTTTTTT. Encoded protein: CASSLFQLAGATGELFF.

The V call is TRBV24-1, the J call TRBJ2-7; a possible D gene is TRBD1 (5 bases). V shed 2 bases and J shed 7 bases, with 14 bases lying between them. CDR1 is KGHDR, CDR2 SFDVKD, per germline. This CDR3 is 14 amino acids long. The CDR3 region has the DNA TGTGCCACCAGTGATTCAAGACAGTTCGAGGAGCAGTACTTC. Its translation: CATSDSRQFEEQYF.

The gene calls are TRBV19 and TRBJ1-2; D not certain. The V end lost 9 bases, the J end lost 3 bases, and 8 bases lay between the germline ends. Germline CDR1 LNHDA, CDR2 SQIVND (reference sequence). The CDR3 loop spans 11 amino acids. The DNA of the CDR3 is TGTGCCAGCGGGATGTACTATGGCTACACCTTC. As protein: CASGMYYGYTF.

This clone was counted a few times. V is TRBV18 and J is TRBJ1-5, with D maybe TRBD1 (5 bases). This CDR3 contains 13 residues. The germline gives CDR1 KGHSH, CDR2 LQKENI. V lost 0 bases to trimming and J lost 10 bases, with 10 bases between them. The CDR3 region is CASSPPQGFPQHF. The CDR3, as DNA: TGTGCCAGCTCACCACCCCAGGGATTCCCCCAGCATTTT. The whole variable domain, remainder taken from reference TRBV18 and TRBJ1-5, is NAGVMQNPRHLVRRRGQEARLRCSPMKGHSHVYWYRQLPEEGLKFMVYLQKENIIDESGMPKERFSAEFPKEGPSILRIQQVVRGDSAAYFCASSPPQGFPQHFGDGTRLSIL.

A single count supports this clone. This chain links TRBV29-1 with TRBJ1-2; D not certain. Germline loops: CDR1 SQVTM, CDR2 ANQGSEA. The CDR3 is made up of 14 amino acids. V was cut by 5 bases and J by 2 bases, with 15 bases left in between. The CDR3 loop is CSVRPGNKNYGYTF. In DNA, the CDR3 is TGCAGCGTTCGACCGGGGAACAAAAACTATGGCTACACCTTC.

The V gene is TRBV7-9, the J gene TRBJ1-4, with D perhaps TRBD1 (6 bases). Per germline, CDR1 SEHNR and CDR2 FQNEAQ (reference sequence). Trimming pared 4 bases from V and 8 bases from J, leaving 14 bases between. This CDR3 region has 14 residues. The CDR3 DNA sequence: TGTGCCAGCAGCTCTCAGGGGCCGGGGGAAAAACTGTTTTTT. Residues: CASSSQGPGEKLFF.

This clone was seen a few times. This chain connects TRBV7-3 to TRBJ1-1; 7 nucleotides align to TRBD1. The CDR3 has 14 residues. The trim removed 2 bases at V and 4 bases at J, leaving 4 bases unmatched. The V gene's germline CDR1 is SGHTA and CDR2 FQGTGA. CDR3 loop: CASSLWQGGTEAFF. In DNA, the CDR3 is TGTGCCAGCAGCTTATGGCAGGGGGGCACTGAAGCTTTCTTT.

The V call is TRBV28, the J call TRBJ1-4, with 9 bases aligning to TRBD1. The CDR3 totals 15 residues. The trim removed 4 bases at V and 4 bases at J, leaving 4 bases unmatched. Germline V CDR1 and CDR2: MDHEN, SYDVKM. DNA for the CDR3: TGTGCCAGCAGTTCGACAGGGGGTCTTAATGAAAAACTGTTTTTT. It is translated as CASSSTGGLNEKLFF.

V usage is TRBV19 and J usage is TRBJ1-1, with D maybe TRBD1 (5 bases). Germline CDR1 is LNHDA and CDR2 is SQIVND (reference sequence). With 3 bases removed from V and 3 bases from J, the gap between germline ends came to 11 bases. This CDR3 contains 14 residues. CDR3 in amino acids: CASSIRVKDTEAFF. The CDR3 DNA sequence: TGTGCCAGTAGTATCAGGGTGAAAGACACTGAAGCTTTCTTT.

A few counts support this clone. This chain joins TRBV7-2 and TRBJ1-2; TRBD1 is a possible D gene (5 bases). The V gene lost 7 bases and the J gene lost 5 bases, with 20 bases spanning the gap. There are 15 residues in the CDR3. CDR1 and CDR2 from the germline V gene are SGHTA and FQGNSA. In nucleotides, the CDR3 is TGTGCCAGCATCAATACTATATGGGGGGGTTATGGCTACACCTTC. It translates to CASINTIWGGYGYTF. The complete variable domain, with remaining parts taken from reference TRBV7-2 and TRBJ1-2, reads GAGVSQSPSNKVTEKGKDVELRCDPISGHTALYWYRQSLGQGLEFLIYFQGNSAPDKSGLPSDRFSAERTGGSVSTLTIQRTQQEDSAVYLCASINTIWGGYGYTFGSGTRLTVV.

This clone showed up just a few times. The chain carries TRBV4-2 and TRBJ2-2; TRBD2 might be the D (6 bases). Trimming took 4 bases from V and 5 from J, leaving 17 bases between them. Germline lookup yields CDR1 LGHNA and CDR2 YNFKEQ. The CDR3 length is 16 residues. The CDR3: CASSPQPSALTGELFF. CDR3 sequence (DNA): TGTGCCAGCAGCCCCCAGCCTAGCGCCTTGACCGGGGAGCTGTTTTTT.